A single sample gave rise to the 23 T cell receptor beta chains below, sequenced in a study of blood T cell repertoires in COVID-19 (dated by TCRdb to the early 2020s). The library was obtained by the immunoSEQ multiplex PCR assay. TCRdb took this table from immuneACCESS and kept in-frame rearrangements with V and J called. Such tables lack part of the clones; where checked against another copy, unresolved V genes explain under half of the gap, and the rest is unexplained. This sample has around 450,000 clones in its table, and nearly 90% of those were observed once. Clones ranked in the top ten supply just under 2% of the sample. The sequenced sample consisted of PBMCs or T cells enriched from blood (not recorded which). These receptors came from a woman under 30 with acute COVID-19.

The rearrangement uses TRBV24-1 and TRBJ2-2, with D unresolved. From germline, CDR1 is KGHDR and CDR2 SFDVKD. The CDR3 loop spans 13 amino acids. V lost 5 bases to trimming and J lost 0 bases, with 3 bases between them. This CDR3 reads CATSASNTGELFF. The CDR3 nucleotides read TGTGCCACCAGTGCATCGAACACCGGGGAGCTGTTTTTT.

This chain joins TRBV7-8 and TRBJ2-1; weak D call: TRBD2 (7 bases). This CDR3 has 15 residues. Per the germline V gene, CDR1 is SGHVS and CDR2 is FQNEAQ. The ends were cut back, 3 bases at V and 8 bases at J, with 17 bases in the middle. The CDR3, as DNA: TGTGCCAGCAGCTTGGCCCCGGCGGGGGCGGATGAGCAGTTCTTC. It encodes CASSLAPAGADEQFF.

The CDR3 region is CASSYRDRLILGYTF. The CDR3 nucleotides are TGTGCCAGCAGTTACAGAGACAGGTTGATTCTTGGCTACACCTTC. This chain connects TRBV6-5 to TRBJ1-2; a possible D gene is TRBD1 (6 bases). Germline V gene lookup returns CDR1 MNHEY and CDR2 SVGAGI. The V gene lost 2 bases and the J gene lost 7 bases, with 17 bases spanning the gap. CDR3 length equals 15 residues.

The chain combines TRBV11-3 with TRBJ2-7; D uncertain. V shed 5 bases and J shed 1 base, with 9 bases lying between them. This CDR3 is built from 13 residues. Germline CDR1 is SGHNT and CDR2 is YENEEA. The CDR3 DNA follows: TGTGCCAGCAGCAAACCTACTTCCTACGAGCAGTACTTC. Translation: CASSKPTSYEQYF.

For this clone: One end of the junction does not line up with germline, which may come from a read error. The V and J genes are TRBV6-2 or TRBV6-3 and TRBJ1-5; 9 bases match TRBD1. Germline V gene lookup returns CDR1 MNHEY and CDR2 SVGEGT. There are 16 residues in the CDR3. CDR3 in amino acids: CASSYETGTGSQSQHF. For the CDR3, the DNA is TGTGCCAGCAGTTACGAAACCGGGACAGGGTCTCAGTCCCAGCATTTT.

V gene TRBV5-1 combines with J gene TRBJ2-1, with D maybe TRBD1 (5 bases). CDR1 and CDR2 (germline): SGHRS, YFSETQ. The CDR3 totals 11 residues. V was clipped by 0 bases and J by 14 bases, with 9 bases between them. The DNA of the CDR3 is TGCGCCAGCAGCTTGGAACAGGTTGAGTTCTTC. Protein product: CASSLEQVEFF. Full variable domain (remainder filled in from reference TRBV5-1 and TRBJ2-1): KAGVTQTPRYLIKTRGQQVTLSCSPISGHRSVSWYQQTPGQGLQFLFEYFSETQRNKGNFPGRFSGRQFSNSRSEMNVSTLELGDSALYLCASSLEQVEFFGPGTRLTVL.

The CDR3 bases are TGTGCCAGTAGGATAAGGCCAGGGGAGACCCAGTACTTC. Translated: CASRIRPGETQYF. V and J are TRBV19 and TRBJ2-5, with D possibly matching TRBD1 (5 bases). The germline gives CDR1 LNHDA, CDR2 SQIVND (reference sequence). The V and J ends lost 6 bases and 5 bases respectively, with 13 bases between them. The CDR3 length is 13 residues.

The chain recombines TRBV2 with TRBJ1-2; tentatively, D is TRBD1 (6 bases). This CDR3 contains 15 residues. V was pared by 0 bases and J by 4 bases, with 12 bases between. Germline CDR1 SNHLY, CDR2 FYNNEI. The CDR3, as DNA: TGTGCCAGCAGTGAAGCGCAGGGGTTGGGCTATGGCTACACCTTC. Translated: CASSEAQGLGYGYTF.

This clone was detected once. This chain links TRBV6-6 with TRBJ2-3, with 7 nucleotides matching TRBD2. V shed 8 bases and J 5 bases; nucleotides not matched to a gene: 10. Per the germline V gene, CDR1 is MNHNY and CDR2 is SVGAGI (reference sequence). The CDR3 loop spans 14 amino acids. The CDR3 region is CASRRDYRRDTQYF. CDR3 nucleotides: TGTGCCAGCCGCCGGGACTACCGAAGAGATACGCAGTATTTT.

This clone was seen a single time. V and J are TRBV28 and TRBJ2-1, with D perhaps TRBD1 (6 bases). The V and J ends lost 4 bases and 4 bases respectively, with 11 bases between them. CDR1 and CDR2 (germline): MDHEN, SYDVKM. The CDR3 totals 14 residues. The chain's CDR3 is CASSSDSHYNEQFF. For the CDR3, the DNA is TGTGCCAGCAGTTCGGACAGTCATTACAATGAGCAGTTCTTC.

The gene calls are TRBV6-5 and TRBJ1-5, with 10 bases aligning to TRBD1. Germline V gene sequence: CDR1 MNHEY, CDR2 SVGAGI. The CDR3 has 16 amino acids. The V segment lost 2 bases and the J segment 3 bases; nucleotides outside the gene matches: 4. CDR3: CASSYTGTGVNQPQHF. In DNA form, the CDR3 reads TGTGCCAGCAGTTACACCGGGACAGGGGTCAATCAGCCCCAGCATTTT.

This sequence joins TRBV11-2 and TRBJ1-1; possibly TRBD1 for D (5 bases). Germline CDR1 and CDR2: SGHAT and FQNNGV. CDR3 length: 15 residues. V dropped 7 bases and J dropped 1 base, with 16 bases sitting between them. The CDR3 nucleotides are TGTGCCAGCACCTCCTACCCCACAGGGAACACTGAAGCTTTCTTT. It is translated as CASTSYPTGNTEAFF.

This chain uses TRBV11-3 with TRBJ1-1; tentative D call: TRBD1 (5 bases). V lost 4 bases, J lost 0 bases, and 9 bases lay in between. CDR1 is SGHNT and CDR2 is YENEEA in the germline V gene. This CDR3 spans 14 amino acids. Written as DNA, the CDR3 is TGTGCCAGCAGCTCACAGGTAATGAACACTGAAGCTTTCTTT. Its translation is CASSSQVMNTEAFF. Variable domain in full (rest from reference TRBV11-3 and TRBJ1-1): EAGVVQSPRYKIIEKKQPVAFWCNPISGHNTLYWYLQNLGQGPELLIRYENEEAVDDSQLPKDRFSAERLKGVDSTLKIQPAELGDSAVYLCASSSQVMNTEAFFGQGTRLTVV.

The V gene is TRBV11-2, the J gene TRBJ2-7, with D possibly being TRBD2 (5 bases). CDR1 SGHAT and CDR2 FQNNGV come from the germline V gene. Trimming took off 5 bases at V and 5 bases at J, with 16 bases between the two ends. The CDR3 has 14 residues. This CDR3 is CASSPTSAEDEQYF. The CDR3 DNA reads TGTGCCAGCAGCCCGACTTCCGCGGAGGACGAGCAGTACTTC.

V usage is TRBV9 and J usage is TRBJ2-6; 11 bases match TRBD1. Germline V CDR1 and CDR2: SGDLS, YYNGEE. This CDR3 is 18 amino acids long. After removal of 0 bases from V and 1 base from J, the junction contained 3 bases not matched to a gene. The CDR3 DNA is TGTGCCAGCAGCGTAGTGGGACAGGGGGGATCTGGGGCCAACGTCCTGACTTTC. It is translated as CASSVVGQGGSGANVLTF.

The V call is TRBV9, the J call TRBJ1-6, with a tentative D call TRBD1 (5 bases). Per the germline V gene, CDR1 is SGDLS and CDR2 is YYNGEE. V was shortened by 3 bases and J by 13 bases, with 17 bases between the two germline ends. The CDR3 runs to 14 residues. CDR3 loop: CASSAVSGGSPLHF. CDR3 nucleotide sequence: TGTGCCAGCAGCGCCGTCTCCGGGGGATCGCCCCTCCACTTT.

This chain links TRBV20-1 with TRBJ2-7; 11 nucleotides agree with TRBD2. The V and J ends lost 6 bases and 12 bases, in that order; junction bases with no gene match: 7. Germline CDR1 is DFQATT and CDR2 is SNEGSKA (reference sequence). There are 11 residues in the CDR3. CDR3 nucleotides: TGCAGTGCCGCCCTAGCGGGAGGACGGTACTTC. It is translated as CSAALAGGRYF.

V and J are TRBV7-2 and TRBJ2-7, with a tentative D call TRBD1 (5 bases). Germline V gene data show CDR1 as SGHTA and CDR2 as FQGNSA. Trimming took off 4 bases at V and 7 bases at J, with 20 bases between the two ends. The CDR3 length is 15 residues. The CDR3 DNA follows: TGTGCCAGCAGCTCCCCCCAGGGTCAAATTGGGGAGCAGTACTTC. It translates to CASSSPQGQIGEQYF.

The chain is built from TRBV10-3 and TRBJ1-5; tentative D call: TRBD1 (6 bases). The germline V gene encodes CDR1 ENHRY and CDR2 SYGVKD. This CDR3 has 14 residues. V was clipped by 4 bases and J by 4 bases, with 11 bases between them. The CDR3 region is CAISVGQGNQPQHF. The CDR3 nucleotides read TGTGCCATCAGTGTAGGGCAGGGGAATCAGCCCCAGCATTTT.

This chain joins TRBV28 and TRBJ2-7; the match to TRBD1 covers 7 bases. Germline CDR1 is MDHEN and CDR2 is SYDVKM. The CDR3 contains 16 residues. Germline trimming cut 4 bases from V and 3 bases from J; bases unmatched to any gene: 12. DNA of the CDR3: TGTGCCAGCAGTTCCTTCCTTCGGACAGGCAGCTACGAGCAGTACTTC. It is translated as CASSSFLRTGSYEQYF.

This clone was seen once. The genes are TRBV6-1 and TRBJ2-2; possibly TRBD1 for D (5 bases). CDR3 length: 17 amino acids. V was cut by 0 bases and J by 0 bases, with 11 bases left in between. In germline, CDR1 is MNHNS, CDR2 SASEGT. Written as DNA, the CDR3 is TGTGCCAGCAGTGAAGCGCTTCAGGGCTCGAACACCGGGGAGCTGTTTTTT. Translation gives CASSEALQGSNTGELFF.

Many counts were recorded for this clone. The V gene is TRBV7-3, the J gene TRBJ2-1, with TRBD2 identical over 11 bases. This CDR3 is 16 amino acids long. The germline CDR1 and CDR2 sequences are SGHTA and FQGTGA. After removal of 0 bases from V and 4 bases from J, the junction contained 2 bases not matched to a gene. The CDR3, as DNA: TGTGCCAGCAGCTTAACCCTAGCGGGGGGATACAATGAGCAGTTCTTC. Its protein is CASSLTLAGGYNEQFF.

The chain links TRBV3-1 (or the pseudogene TRBV3-2) to TRBJ1-6, with no clear D. In germline, CDR1 is LGHDT, CDR2 YNNKEL (reference sequence). This CDR3 spans 16 amino acids. Trimming cost V 1 base and J 8 bases, with 15 bases left between them. CDR3 amino acids: CASSQAAAVLDSPLHF. The CDR3 coding sequence is TGTGCCAGCAGCCAAGCTGCGGCGGTGCTGGATTCACCCCTCCACTTT.